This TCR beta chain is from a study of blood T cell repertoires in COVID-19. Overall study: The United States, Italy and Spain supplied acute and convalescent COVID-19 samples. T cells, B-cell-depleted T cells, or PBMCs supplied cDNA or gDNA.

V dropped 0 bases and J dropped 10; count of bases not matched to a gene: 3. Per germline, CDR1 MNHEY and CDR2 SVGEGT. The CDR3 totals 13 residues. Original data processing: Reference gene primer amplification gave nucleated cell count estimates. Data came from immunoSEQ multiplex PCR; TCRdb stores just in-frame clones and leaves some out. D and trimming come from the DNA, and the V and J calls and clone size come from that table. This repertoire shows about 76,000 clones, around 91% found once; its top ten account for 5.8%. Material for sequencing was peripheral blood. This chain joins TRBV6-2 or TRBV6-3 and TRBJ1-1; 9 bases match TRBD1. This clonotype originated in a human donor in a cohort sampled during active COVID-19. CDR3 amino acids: CASSYSKGQGAFF. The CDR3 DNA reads TGTGCCAGCAGTTACTCGAAGGGACAGGGAGCTTTCTTT.